The sequence of this T cell receptor (beta chain) was determined in a study of T cell changes during pregnancy in multiple sclerosis. TCRdb keeps only in-frame clones here, not all; method: immunoSEQ multiplex PCR. This sample has roughly 90,000 clones, with roughly 90% found just once. The germline V and J ends were trimmed by 3 bases and 3 bases, with 18 bases remaining between them. CDR3 length: 16 amino acids. CDR1 and CDR2 (germline): SGHRS, YFSETQ. The source is a female donor in good health, enrolled as a control in a pregnancy study. The sample consisted of peripheral blood, taken in the first trimester of pregnancy. The chain recombines TRBV5-1 with TRBJ1-1; D is possibly TRBD1 (6 bases). CDR3 residues: CASSWVGGQGHTEAFF. The CDR3 bases are TGCGCCAGCAGCTGGGTCGGGGGGCAGGGGCACACTGAAGCTTTCTTT.